The clone carrying this T cell receptor beta chain was recorded once. Mismatch with germline at one junction end may stem from a read error. These data come from a study of beta chain features in type 1 diabetes. All of the isolated RNA was reverse transcribed, so expressed TCRB transcripts were sequenced. Clones were sequenced by immunoSEQ multiplex PCR, and TCRdb holds only the in-frame ones, with some missing. The data hold about 360,000 clones, with roughly 12% observed a single time. Germline loops: CDR1 SGHDN, CDR2 FVKESK. The CDR3 loop spans 17 amino acids. The rearrangement joins TRBV14 to TRBJ1-2; D perhaps matches TRBD1 (6 bases). The specimen was naive CD4+ T cells from blood. The source of this sequence is a man between 18 and 29 years old in good health. In nucleotides, the CDR3 is TGTGCCAGCACCCAATTGACCTGGACAGAAGCTATCGGTGGCTACACCTTC. This translates into CASTQLTWTEAIGGYTF.